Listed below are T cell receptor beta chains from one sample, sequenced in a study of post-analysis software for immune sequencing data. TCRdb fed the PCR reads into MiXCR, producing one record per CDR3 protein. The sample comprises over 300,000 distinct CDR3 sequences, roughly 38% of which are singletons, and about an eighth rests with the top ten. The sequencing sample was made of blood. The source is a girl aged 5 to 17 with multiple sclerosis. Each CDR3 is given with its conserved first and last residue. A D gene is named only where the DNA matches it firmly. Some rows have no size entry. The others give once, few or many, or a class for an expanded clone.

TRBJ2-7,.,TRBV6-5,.,CASSPDSSNQYF,TGTGCCAGCAGCCCGGACTCTTCGAACCAGTACTTC
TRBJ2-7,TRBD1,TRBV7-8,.,CASSLEGQFYEQYF,TGTGCCAGCAGCTTAGAGGGACAGTTCTACGAGCAGTACTTC
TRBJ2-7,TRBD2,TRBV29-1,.,CSVPGLAGGPYEQYF,TGCAGCGTCCCGGGACTAGCGGGGGGACCCTACGAGCAGTACTTC
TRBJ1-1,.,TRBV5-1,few,CASSFGPDTEAFF,TGCGCCAGCAGCTTCGGACCTGACACTGAAGCTTTCTTT
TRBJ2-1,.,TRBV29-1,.,CSVDTPHHASNEQFF,TGCAGCGTGGATACCCCTCATCATGCGTCCAATGAGCAGTTCTTC
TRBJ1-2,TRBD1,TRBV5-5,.,CASSFPLGTASGYTF,TGTGCCAGCAGCTTCCCACTCGGGACAGCCTCCGGCTACACCTTC
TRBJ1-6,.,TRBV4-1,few,CASSQMGTAYNSPLHF,TGCGCCAGCAGCCAGATGGGGACGGCCTATAATTCACCCCTCCACTTT
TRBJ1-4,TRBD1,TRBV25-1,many,CASSARQGAEKLFF,TGTGCCAGCAGTGCGCGCCAGGGGGCTGAAAAACTGTTTTTT
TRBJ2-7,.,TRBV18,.,CASSPSRGASYEQYF,TGTGCCAGCTCCCCCTCCCGGGGGGCCTCCTACGAGCAGTACTTC
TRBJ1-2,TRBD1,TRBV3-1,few,CASSLGQDGYTF,TGTGCCAGCAGCCTTGGACAGGATGGCTACACCTTC
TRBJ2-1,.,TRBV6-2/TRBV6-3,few,CASSYSGAQYSYNEQFF,TGTGCCAGCAGTTACTCGGGGGCACAATACTCCTACAATGAGCAGTTCTTC
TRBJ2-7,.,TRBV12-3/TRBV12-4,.,CASSFINLQGSEQYF,TGTGCCAGCAGTTTTATCAACCTACAGGGAAGCGAGCAGTACTTC
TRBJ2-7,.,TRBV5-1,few,CASSRSGGDGYEQYF,TGCGCCAGCAGCCGTAGTGGGGGTGACGGGTACGAGCAGTACTTC
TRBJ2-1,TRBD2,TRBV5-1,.,CASSPNEARGAMDEQFF,TGCGCCAGCAGCCCCAACGAGGCGCGGGGGGCCATGGATGAGCAGTTCTTC
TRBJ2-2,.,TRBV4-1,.,CASSQERGGYTGELFF,TGCGCCAGCAGCCAAGAACGGGGAGGCTACACCGGGGAGCTGTTTTTT
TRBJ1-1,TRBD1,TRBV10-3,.,CAIKPGQGNTEAFF,TGTGCCATTAAACCGGGACAGGGGAACACTGAAGCTTTCTTT
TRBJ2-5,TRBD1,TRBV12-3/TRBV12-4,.,CASKGQGAGETQYF,TGTGCCAGCAAAGGACAGGGGGCAGGAGAGACCCAGTACTTC
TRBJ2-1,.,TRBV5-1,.,CASSPGTDSYNEQFF,TGCGCCAGCAGCCCGGGAACAGACTCCTACAATGAGCAGTTCTTC
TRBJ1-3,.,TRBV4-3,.,CASSQDVSGTGNTIYF,TGCGCCAGCAGCCAAGATGTGTCAGGGACTGGAAACACCATATATTTT
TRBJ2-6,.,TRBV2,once,CASRTGPGANVPTF,TGTGCCAGCAGGACAGGCCCTGGGGCCAACGTCCCGACTTTC
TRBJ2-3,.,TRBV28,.,CASREQGPDTQYF,TGTGCCAGCAGAGAACAGGGTCCCGATACGCAGTATTTT
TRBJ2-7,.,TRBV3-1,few,CASSQGAHEQYF,TGTGCCAGCAGCCAAGGGGCCCACGAGCAGTACTTC
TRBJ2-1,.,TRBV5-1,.,CASSLGRTNEQFF,TGCGCCAGCAGCTTGGGGCGCACCAATGAGCAGTTCTTC
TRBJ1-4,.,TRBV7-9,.,CASSPPGAGGGEKLFF,TGTGCCAGCAGCCCCCCGGGGGCCGGGGGGGGTGAAAAACTGTTTTTT
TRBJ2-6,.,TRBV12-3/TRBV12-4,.,CASSLRGVGSGANVLTF,TGTGCCAGCAGTTTAAGAGGGGTCGGGTCTGGGGCCAACGTCCTGACTTTC
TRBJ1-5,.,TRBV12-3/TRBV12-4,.,CASSPGALGNQPQHF,TGTGCCAGCAGTCCAGGAGCTCTCGGCAATCAGCCCCAGCATTTT
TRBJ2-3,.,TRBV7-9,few,CASSLGDYTDTQYF,TGTGCCAGCAGCTTAGGAGACTACACAGATACGCAGTATTTT
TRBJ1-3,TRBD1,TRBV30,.,CAWSVRGRDTIYF,TGTGCCTGGAGTGTGAGGGGGCGAGACACCATATATTTT
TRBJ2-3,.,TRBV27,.,CAGSLLGVADTQYF,TGTGCCGGCAGTTTGTTAGGGGTTGCAGATACGCAGTATTTT